This TCR beta chain was identified during a study of T cell repertoires in ileal Crohn's disease (dated by TCRdb to between 2018 and 2020). General notes on the study: The median duration of disease was approximately 8.3 years, and at the time of surgery around 32% of patients were active smokers. Surgery was performed for a complication in all patients, with stricturing disease in around 60% and penetrating disease in approximately 40%. About half of the patients received postoperative therapy: roughly 10 received thiopurines and 18 received anti-TNF agents. A prospective multicentre cohort supplied the 55 to 65 Crohn's disease patients whose TCR repertoires were analysed. The study was conducted in parallel with a multicentre cohort that was designed to identify predictors of early endoscopic recurrence following ileocolonic resection. Endoscopic postoperative recurrence was defined as a Rutgeerts score above i0. A total of 170 or so mucosal samples from approximately 57 patients were sequenced, with samples obtained at several locations on the surgical specimen and at postoperative endoscopy.

Eligible patients were adults with ileal or ileocolonic Crohn's disease who had an indication for ileocolonic resection. Whole ileal mucosal biopsies were kept frozen at -80 degrees C prior to DNA extraction. Genomic DNA was extracted from frozen whole biopsies using a TRizol-based method and was quantified with a NanoDrop 2000 spectrophotometer. As for this clone: Its binding antigen is unknown. There are no base qualities to consult, and no much larger clone falls within one base.

The junction carries 12 bases between V and J, which are trimmed by 0 bases and 7 bases respectively. Sequences MNHEY (CDR1) and SMNVEV (CDR2) are obtained from the germline V gene (reference sequence). The CDR3 covers 14 residues, taking in both the cysteine and the phenylalanine. Kept here is only the CDR3 DNA, which spans 42 bases and is read in frame from base 1. For commercial TCRB immunosequencing, around 500 nanograms of biopsy DNA were submitted for each sample. Adaptive Biotechnology amplified CDR3 regions from genomic DNA with a two-step multiplex PCR that controlled for amplification bias. Primers covering every V and J gene segment were used in the first PCR, while barcodes and Illumina adapters were added in the second PCR. CDR3 libraries were sequenced on an Illumina instrument. The published analysis was carried out like this. Vendor-provided pipelines were combined with custom analysis of raw data in R/Bioconductor under R version 3.3.0. Clonality, which ranges from 0 to 1, was calculated as the inverse of the normalised Shannon entropy across all productive clones. High-frequency clones were defined as the share of the repertoire taken up by the top 100 clones, keeping only clones that passed a 95% confidence test. Repertoire diversity was measured with the Simpson index, and overlap between samples was measured with the Morisita-Horn index. TCRdb holds this immuneACCESS table with in-frame rearrangements only. Some clones are missing; in checked studies, unresolved V genes explain under half, and the rest has no known cause. V, J and clone size are those of that table, while D and trimming were read from the DNA. This sample lists a few thousand clones; 80% to 85% were detected once. Roughly 12% of the sample goes to the ten largest clones.

Summary of the overall study and its limitations: Patients who were active smokers at surgery had a significantly higher proportion of clonal expansions than non-smokers (25.9% vs 17.9%, p=0.02). Mucosal CD4 and CD8 T cells were sorted and sequenced only in a subgroup of patients, whose size was not stated. Compared with CD4 T cells, sorted CD8 T cells contained more high-frequency clones, which suggests that the mucosal expansions were mostly CD8. Endoscopic recurrence was found to be associated with higher high-frequency clone percentages at surgery, and recurrence was observed in all patients with clonality above 26.8% (18/57).

Material: ileal tissue. The sequence is built from TRBV27 and TRBJ1-2; possibly the D gene is TRBD1, per 6 matching bases. This TCR came from an adult with Crohn's disease. The CDR3 here reads CASSLSGATGGYTF. The DNA sequence is as follows: TGTGCCAGCAGTTTATCGGGGGCGACGGGTGGCTACACCTTC.